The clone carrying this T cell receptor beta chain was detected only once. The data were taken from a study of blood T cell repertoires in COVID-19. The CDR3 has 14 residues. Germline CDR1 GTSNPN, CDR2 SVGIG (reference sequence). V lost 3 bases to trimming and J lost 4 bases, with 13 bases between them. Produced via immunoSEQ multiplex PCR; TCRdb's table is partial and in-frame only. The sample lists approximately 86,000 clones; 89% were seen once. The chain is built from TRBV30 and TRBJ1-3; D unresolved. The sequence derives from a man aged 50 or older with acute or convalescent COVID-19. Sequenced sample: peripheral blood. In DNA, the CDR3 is TGTGCCTGGAGCCCGCCGGCGGGGGGAAACACCATATATTTT. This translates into CAWSPPAGGNTIYF.